These 23 T cell receptor beta chains share one sample of origin, sequenced in a study of OX40 agonist ivuxolimab in advanced cancers. The library was built by means of the immunoSEQ multiplex PCR assay. TCRdb re-hosts the immuneACCESS table, in-frame sequences only. Its copies lack some clones; in the studies checked, an unresolved V gene accounts for under half of them, and the cause for the rest is not known. Recorded for this sample are some 43,000 clones; roughly nine tenths of them occurred a single time. The ten largest clonotypes hold around 0.63% of the sample. The input for sequencing was CD4+ or CD8+ T cells sorted from blood, taken in a trial of the OX40 agonist ivuxolimab. These receptors came from an adult with an advanced solid tumor such as melanoma, head and neck, liver or kidney cancer.

CDR3 residues: CASSQEVAAGQYTDTQYF. The DNA of the CDR3 is TGCGCCAGCAGCCAAGAGGTGGCAGCGGGACAGTACACAGATACGCAGTATTTT. V usage is TRBV4-3 and J usage is TRBJ2-3; D is possibly TRBD1 or TRBD2 (7 bases each). Germline values: CDR1 LGHNA, CDR2 YSLEER. The CDR3 totals 18 residues. The V and J ends lost 0 bases and 2 bases respectively, with 18 bases between them.

V gene TRBV2 combines with J gene TRBJ1-1, with D hard to call. Trimming removed 8 bases from V and 0 bases from J, with 10 bases in between. Germline-derived CDR1 and CDR2 are SNHLY and FYNNEI. CDR3 length: 13 residues. CDR3 residues: CASGLGMNTEAFF. In DNA, the CDR3 is TGTGCCAGCGGTTTAGGGATGAACACTGAAGCTTTCTTT.

The count of this clone is one. The CDR3 sequence: CASSLAGGSTDTQYF. The CDR3 coding sequence is TGTGCCAGCAGCCTCGCGGGGGGTAGCACAGATACGCAGTATTTT. J is TRBJ2-3 and V is TRBV6-5, with 8 positions matching TRBD2. CDR3 size: 15 residues. J gave up 0 bases and V 6 bases, and 5 bases lay outside the gene matches. Germline assignment: CDR1 MNHEY and CDR2 SVGAGI.

The rearrangement uses TRBV19 and TRBJ2-3; 9 nucleotides align to TRBD1. The CDR3 length is 15 residues. Germline CDR1 LNHDA, CDR2 SQIVND (reference sequence). V lost 4 bases, J lost 4 bases, and 6 bases stayed unmatched. The CDR3 bases are TGTGCCAGTAGTACTCGGGACAGGGAGGCAGATACGCAGTATTTT. This codes for CASSTRDREADTQYF. Full variable domain (outside the CDR3, taken from reference TRBV19 and TRBJ2-3): DGGITQSPKYLFRKEGQNVTLSCEQNLNHDAMYWYRQDPGQGLRLIYYSQIVNDFQKGDIAEGYSVSREKKESFPLTVTSAQKNPTAFYLCASSTRDREADTQYFGPGTRLTVL.

V and J are TRBV6-1 and TRBJ2-3, with D perhaps TRBD1 (6 bases). Trimming cost V 5 bases and J 4 bases, with 10 bases left between them. CDR3 length: 13 amino acids. Germline lookup yields CDR1 MNHNS and CDR2 SASEGT. DNA for the CDR3: TGTGCCAGCAGTTTCGGACAGCCAGATACGCAGTATTTT. Amino acid sequence: CASSFGQPDTQYF.

The chain employs TRBV2 and TRBJ1-5; D remains unclear. Trimming pared 4 bases from V and 2 bases from J, leaving 9 bases between. Germline-derived CDR1 and CDR2 are SNHLY and FYNNEI. The CDR3 is made up of 14 amino acids. DNA for the CDR3: TGTGCCAGCAGTGCAGGAGGTGGCAATCAGCCCCAGCATTTT. Translation gives CASSAGGGNQPQHF.

The DNA for the CDR3 is TGTGCCAGCAGTTTCCGGGACGGTTCCTACGAGCAGTACTTC. Its translation: CASSFRDGSYEQYF. The V and J genes are TRBV27 and TRBJ2-7; D could derive from TRBD1 or TRBD2 (5 bases each). The CDR3 is 14 amino acids. Looked up from germline, CDR1 is MNHEY and CDR2 is SMNVEV (reference sequence). With 3 bases removed from V and 1 base from J, the gap between germline ends came to 10 bases.

The V and J genes are TRBV7-9 and TRBJ2-3; TRBD1 aligns across 7 bases. CDR1 SEHNR and CDR2 FQNEAQ come from the germline V gene (reference sequence). J was trimmed by 3 bases and V by 5 bases; bases with no gene match: 11. This CDR3 is built from 16 residues. The CDR3 DNA reads as TGTGCCAGCAGCCACATGAGGGGGCCGGGGACAGATACGCAGTATTTT. It translates to CASSHMRGPGTDTQYF. The whole variable domain, remainder taken from reference TRBV7-9 and TRBJ2-3, is DTGVSQNPRHKITKRGQNVTFRCDPISEHNRLYWYRQTLGQGPEFLTYFQNEAQLEKSRLLSDRFSAERPKGSFSTLEIQRTEQGDSAMYLCASSHMRGPGTDTQYFGPGTRLTVL.

V and J are TRBV27 and TRBJ2-1; 9 bases align to TRBD2. This CDR3 has 18 residues. V dropped 2 bases and J dropped 8; count of bases not matched to a gene: 16. Germline values: CDR1 MNHEY, CDR2 SMNVEV (reference sequence). CDR3: CASSLRGGWASGDYEQFF. Written as DNA, the CDR3 is TGTGCCAGCAGTTTAAGGGGAGGATGGGCTAGCGGGGATTATGAGCAGTTCTTC.

The V gene is TRBV6-5, the J gene TRBJ2-7, with D uncertain. CDR1 is MNHEY and CDR2 is SVGAGI in the germline V gene. The V end lost 8 bases, the J end lost 1 base, and 12 bases lay between the germline ends. This CDR3 has 13 amino acids. This chain's CDR3 is CASSRSASYEQYF. As DNA, the CDR3 is TGTGCCAGCTCAAGATCGGCATCCTACGAGCAGTACTTC.

With regard to this clone: Other DNA sequences within the sample encode an identical CDR3. V and J are TRBV7-8 and TRBJ1-2, with a tentative D call TRBD1 (5 bases). The CDR3 runs 15 residues. CDR1 is SGHVS, CDR2 FQNEAQ, per germline. V was pared by 1 base and J by 4 bases, with 13 bases between. CDR3 residues: CASSLEGRAIYGYTF. The DNA of the CDR3 is TGTGCCAGCAGCTTAGAGGGCAGGGCCATCTATGGCTACACCTTC.

The chain recombines TRBV5-8 with TRBJ1-2, with D tentatively TRBD1 (6 bases). Germline V lookup: CDR1 SGHTS, CDR2 YDEGEE. The CDR3 is 17 amino acids. V shed 2 bases and J shed 2 bases, with 19 bases lying between them. The CDR3, as DNA: TGTGCCAGCAGCTTACGACAAATGTGGGACACCAACTATGGCTACACCTTC. It yields the protein CASSLRQMWDTNYGYTF.

J is TRBJ2-1 and V is TRBV5-1; D is unresolved. The CDR3 is 13 residues long. V lost 4 bases, J lost 5 bases, and 10 bases lay in between. Looked up from germline, CDR1 is SGHRS and CDR2 is YFSETQ. The CDR3 coding sequence is TGCGCCAGCAGCCGTCAAGCCAACAATGAGCAGTTCTTC. Translated, it gives CASSRQANNEQFF.

This clone was seen a single time. This chain joins TRBV2 and TRBJ1-4; no definite D call. The CDR3 runs to 14 residues. The germline V gene has CDR1 SNHLY and CDR2 FYNNEI. V lost 0 bases and J 11 bases, leaving 13 bases between the germline ends. CDR3 DNA: TGTGCCAGCAGTGAAGCTTGGACCGTCGGGAAACTGTTTTTT. Its protein is CASSEAWTVGKLFF.

The chain uses TRBV6-1 and TRBJ2-1, with D possibly TRBD1 on 7 matching bases. The CDR3 totals 13 residues. V lost 7 bases and J lost 4, with 11 bases in between. The germline V gene encodes CDR1 MNHNS and CDR2 SASEGT. CDR3 sequence (DNA): TGTGCCAGCACAGGGGGGCTTTACAATGAGCAGTTCTTC. Translated, it gives CASTGGLYNEQFF.

The genes are TRBV6-6 and TRBJ2-1; 7 bases map to TRBD1. This CDR3 is built from 16 residues. Germline V lookup: CDR1 MNHNY, CDR2 SVGAGI (reference sequence). Trimming cost V 3 bases and J 5 bases; bases outside gene matches: 10. The CDR3 protein is CASSYGTGTVNNEQFF. The CDR3 DNA sequence: TGTGCCAGCAGTTATGGAACCGGGACAGTAAACAATGAGCAGTTCTTC.

This clone was seen once. In DNA form, the CDR3 reads TGTGCCACCGCCCCCGGGGCGGTCTATGGCTACACCTTC. Protein: CATAPGAVYGYTF. V and J are TRBV19 and TRBJ1-2; D possibly corresponds to TRBD1 (5 bases). Germline CDR1 reads LNHDA; CDR2 reads SQIVND (reference sequence). The CDR3 runs 13 residues. The V gene lost 10 bases and the J gene lost 4 bases, with 16 bases spanning the gap.

The V call is TRBV5-1, the J call TRBJ1-3; 9 bases align to TRBD1. The V gene's germline CDR1 is SGHRS and CDR2 YFSETQ. Losses at the gene ends were 0 bases for V and 0 bases for J; bases not matched to a gene: 4. The CDR3 spans 17 residues. The CDR3 loop reads CASSLEGTGNSGNTIYF. In DNA form, the CDR3 reads TGCGCCAGCAGCTTGGAAGGGACAGGGAACTCTGGAAACACCATATATTTT.

V is TRBV7-2 and J is TRBJ2-1; possible D gene TRBD1, 6 bases. Trimming shortened V by 5 bases and J by 6 bases, and 11 bases separated the two germline ends. Germline CDR1 and CDR2: SGHTA and FQGNSA. The CDR3 is made up of 13 amino acids. Written as DNA, the CDR3 is TGTGCCAGCAGCACAAACAGGGTCAATGAGCAGTTCTTC. Translation: CASSTNRVNEQFF.

This clone was found a few times. The genes are TRBV9 and TRBJ1-1; D unresolved. This CDR3 is built from 14 residues. The V end was cut by 0 bases, the J end by 5 bases, with 11 bases between. The germline V gene has CDR1 SGDLS and CDR2 YYNGEE. The CDR3, as DNA: TGTGCCAGCAGCGTAGCGGCAGTGGGTACTGAAGCTTTCTTT. Translation: CASSVAAVGTEAFF.

This clone has only a few counts. The chain recombines TRBV21-1 with TRBJ1-5; TRBD1 reflects the table's D call only, with no check against the DNA. TRBV21-1 is shown as a pseudogene. CDR3 length equals 17 residues. The CDR3 sequence: CASSKDSQKYSNQPQHF. In nucleotides, the CDR3 is TGTGCCAGCAGCAAAGACAGCCAGAAGTATAGCAATCAGCCCCAGCATTTT.

The chain employs TRBV15 and TRBJ1-2; D possibly corresponds to TRBD1 (5 bases). The germline gives CDR1 LNHNV, CDR2 YYDKDF (reference sequence). Deletions cut 5 bases from V and 0 bases from J, with 7 bases between. The CDR3 extends over 13 amino acids. The CDR3 DNA reads as TGTGCCACCAGCGGAGGGGCTAACTATGGCTACACCTTC. Protein: CATSGGANYGYTF.

This clone appeared once. The chain recombines TRBV5-5 with TRBJ2-4, with 9 bases matching TRBD1. V lost 4 bases and J lost 6; bases outside the gene matches: 8. This CDR3 is 15 amino acids long. Germline CDR1 and CDR2: SGHKS and YYEKEE (reference sequence). The DNA of the CDR3 is TGTGCCAGCAGCCCAGTCGGGACAGGGCTAAACATTCAGTACTTC. It specifies CASSPVGTGLNIQYF.